Presented here are 14 T cell receptor beta chains from one specimen sequenced in a study of response to subunit inactivated influenza vaccine. MiXCR, run by TCRdb on the RT-PCR reads, gives a single entry per CDR3 protein. The sample carries about 310,000 distinct CDR3 sequences, around 22% recorded once. The sample here was PBMCs from blood, taken about 20 months after vaccination. All receptors come from a man aged 50-75 years who received an inactivated influenza vaccine.

This clonotype was counted at least ten times. V gene TRBV28 combines with J gene TRBJ1-2; maybe TRBD1 (6 bases). Germline V gives CDR1 MDHEN, CDR2 SYDVKM. This CDR3 spans 16 amino acids. V was cut by 1 base and J by 4 bases, with 16 bases left in between. The CDR3 DNA is TGTGCCAGCAGTTTATCCGAGGGGGGAGGGTCCTATGGCTACACCTTC. Its translation: CASSLSEGGGSYGYTF.

This clonotype came up many times. This chain uses TRBV6-1 with TRBJ2-1; weak D call: TRBD2 (7 bases). The germline CDR1 and CDR2 sequences are MNHNS and SASEGT. The CDR3 totals 13 residues. Trimming cost V 1 base and J 9 bases, with 10 bases left between them. The CDR3 spells CASSEGGGFEQFF. CDR3 sequence (DNA): TGTGCCAGCAGTGAAGGGGGGGGCTTTGAGCAGTTCTTC.

The V and J genes are TRBV4-3 and TRBJ1-2, with a tentative D call TRBD1 (5 bases). The germline V gene has CDR1 LGHNA and CDR2 YSLEER. Trimming left V 0 bases short and J 4 bases short, with 12 bases between. The CDR3 spans 15 residues. CDR3 sequence reads: CASSQDGETVYGYTF. In DNA form, the CDR3 reads TGCGCCAGCAGCCAAGATGGTGAGACAGTCTATGGCTACACCTTC.

This clonotype appeared a few times. The chain uses TRBV7-9 and TRBJ1-6; D uncertain. The CDR3 is made up of 17 amino acids. Germline loops: CDR1 SEHNR, CDR2 FQNEAQ (reference sequence). Trimming took 5 bases from V and 0 from J, leaving 14 bases between them. DNA for the CDR3: TGTGCCAGCAGCCTCGACCGCGTTAGCTCCTATAATTCACCCCTCCACTTT. It translates to CASSLDRVSSYNSPLHF. Filled out from reference TRBV7-9 and TRBJ1-6, the complete variable domain reads DTGVSQNPRHKITKRGQNVTFRCDPISEHNRLYWYRQTLGQGPEFLTYFQNEAQLEKSRLLSDRFSAERPKGSFSTLEIQRTEQGDSAMYLCASSLDRVSSYNSPLHFGNGTRLTVT.

This clonotype was detected many times. This chain joins TRBV12-3 or TRBV12-4 and TRBJ1-1, with D uncertain. Trimming removed 7 bases at V and 5 bases at J, with 17 bases between. The CDR3 loop spans 14 amino acids. The DNA for the CDR3 is TGTGCCAGCACCCTGAGGACGGTGGGTACTGAAGCTTTCTTT. The encoded protein is CASTLRTVGTEAFF.

This chain links TRBV20-1 with TRBJ1-2; D gene unclear. CDR1 and CDR2 (germline): DFQATT, SNEGSKA (reference sequence). V was pared by 5 bases and J by 0 bases, with 10 bases between. There are 13 residues in the CDR3. The CDR3 DNA reads as TGCAGTGCTGCGGAGGTTCCTAACTATGGCTACACCTTC. This sequence encodes CSAAEVPNYGYTF.

This clonotype has only a few counts. The chain couples TRBV2 to TRBJ2-7; D ambiguous. Germline-derived CDR1 and CDR2 are SNHLY and FYNNEI. The CDR3 runs 11 residues. Trimming cost V 4 bases and J 3 bases, with 4 bases left between them. Here the CDR3 DNA reads TGTGCCAGCAGTGGAAACTACGAGCAGTACTTC. This translates into CASSGNYEQYF.

V usage is TRBV10-3 and J usage is TRBJ2-1; 7 positions agree with TRBD2. Germline V gives CDR1 ENHRY, CDR2 SYGVKD. The CDR3 is made up of 12 amino acids. Trimming removed 3 bases from V and 12 bases from J; junction bases left unmatched: 5. The CDR3 reads CAISDQLALQFF. CDR3 DNA: TGTGCCATCAGTGATCAACTAGCGTTGCAGTTCTTC.

There are a few counts of this clonotype. V gene TRBV10-3 combines with J gene TRBJ2-2; no reliable D call. The germline CDR1 and CDR2 sequences are ENHRY and SYGVKD. The CDR3 has 15 residues. Trimming cost V 2 bases and J 4 bases, with 11 bases left between them. CDR3 residues: CAISEMATSTGELFF. For the CDR3, the DNA is TGTGCCATCAGTGAGATGGCGACGAGCACCGGGGAGCTGTTTTTT.

The rearrangement joins TRBV12-3 or TRBV12-4 to TRBJ2-1, with D hard to call. V lost 6 bases to trimming and J lost 3 bases, with 12 bases between them. This CDR3 is 14 amino acids long. Here the CDR3 DNA reads TGTGCCAGCAGCCTCGAGAGTATCTACAATGAGCAGTTCTTC. Its translation is CASSLESIYNEQFF.

This clonotype was observed a handful of times. V gene TRBV29-1 combines with J gene TRBJ2-7; 7 bases match TRBD1. Trimming removed 6 bases from V and 2 bases from J; junction bases left unmatched: 7. This CDR3 has 13 amino acids. Germline lookup yields CDR1 SQVTM and CDR2 ANQGSEA. This CDR3 reads CSVGGQRTYEQYF. The CDR3 DNA reads as TGCAGCGTAGGGGGACAGCGAACCTACGAGCAGTACTTC.

This clonotype was counted between two and nine times. The J gene is TRBJ1-6, the V gene TRBV4-1; 7 bases align to TRBD1. The germline CDR1 and CDR2 sequences are MGHRA and YSYEKL. CDR3 size: 14 residues. V shed 5 bases, J shed 7 bases, and the junction held 5 bases outside the gene matches. The CDR3 reads CASSDRDRNSPLHF. For the CDR3, the DNA is TGCGCCAGCAGCGACCGGGACAGAAATTCACCCCTCCACTTT.

This chain uses TRBV29-1 with TRBJ1-1; D remains unclear. Germline loops: CDR1 SQVTM, CDR2 ANQGSEA. CDR3 length: 11 residues. Trimming pared 6 bases from V and 2 bases from J, leaving 7 bases between. The CDR3 loop reads CSVSLNTEAFF. The CDR3, as DNA: TGCAGCGTCTCTTTAAACACTGAAGCTTTCTTT.

A word on this clonotype: At one end the junction does not follow the germline gene, possibly because of a read error. This chain joins TRBV12-3 or TRBV12-4 and TRBJ2-2; D gene uncertain. The CDR3 spans 14 residues. CDR3 DNA sequence: TGTGCCAGCGGTTTAGTATCACTCACCGGGGAGCTGTTTTTT. Its translation is CASGLVSLTGELFF.